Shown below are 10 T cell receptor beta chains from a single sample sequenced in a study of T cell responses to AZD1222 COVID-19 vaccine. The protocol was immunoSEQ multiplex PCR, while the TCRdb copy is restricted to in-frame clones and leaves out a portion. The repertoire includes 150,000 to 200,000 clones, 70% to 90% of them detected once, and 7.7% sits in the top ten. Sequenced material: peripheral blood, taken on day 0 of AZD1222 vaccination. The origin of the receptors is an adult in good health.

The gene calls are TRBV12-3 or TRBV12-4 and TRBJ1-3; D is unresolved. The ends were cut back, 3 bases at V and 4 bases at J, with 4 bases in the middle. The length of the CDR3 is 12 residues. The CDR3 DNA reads TGTGCCAGCAGTTTCCGGGGAAACACCATATATTTT. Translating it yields CASSFRGNTIYF.

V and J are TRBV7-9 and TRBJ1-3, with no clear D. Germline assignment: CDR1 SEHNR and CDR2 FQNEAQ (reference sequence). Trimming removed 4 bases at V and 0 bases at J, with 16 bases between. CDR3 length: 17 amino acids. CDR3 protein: CASSSLASKASGNTIYF. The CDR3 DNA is TGTGCCAGCAGCTCTCTGGCCTCAAAGGCCTCTGGAAACACCATATATTTT.

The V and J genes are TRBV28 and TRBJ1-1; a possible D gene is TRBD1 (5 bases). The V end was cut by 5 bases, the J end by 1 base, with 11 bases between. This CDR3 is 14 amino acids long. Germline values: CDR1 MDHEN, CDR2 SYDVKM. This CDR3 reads CASSTRVWNTEAFF. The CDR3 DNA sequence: TGTGCCAGCAGTACCAGGGTTTGGAACACTGAAGCTTTCTTT.

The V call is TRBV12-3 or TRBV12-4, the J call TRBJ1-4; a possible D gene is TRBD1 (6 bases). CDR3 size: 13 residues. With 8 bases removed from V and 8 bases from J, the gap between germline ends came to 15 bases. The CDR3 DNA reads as TGTGCCAGCTCACACAGGGATGAAGAAAAACTGTTTTTT. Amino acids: CASSHRDEEKLFF.

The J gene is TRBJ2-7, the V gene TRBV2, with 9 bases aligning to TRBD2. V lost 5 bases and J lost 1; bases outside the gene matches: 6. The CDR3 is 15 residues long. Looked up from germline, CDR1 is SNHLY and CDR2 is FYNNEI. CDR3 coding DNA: TGTGCCAGCAGTCCTGGGGGACTAGCATCCTACGAGCAGTACTTC. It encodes CASSPGGLASYEQYF.

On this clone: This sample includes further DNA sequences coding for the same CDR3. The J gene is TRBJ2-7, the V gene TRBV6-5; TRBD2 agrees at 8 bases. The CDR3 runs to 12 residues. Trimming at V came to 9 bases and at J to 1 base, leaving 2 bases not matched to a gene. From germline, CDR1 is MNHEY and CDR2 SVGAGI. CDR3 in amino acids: CASRGGSYEQYF. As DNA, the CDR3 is TGTGCCAGTCGGGGGGGGTCCTACGAGCAGTACTTC.

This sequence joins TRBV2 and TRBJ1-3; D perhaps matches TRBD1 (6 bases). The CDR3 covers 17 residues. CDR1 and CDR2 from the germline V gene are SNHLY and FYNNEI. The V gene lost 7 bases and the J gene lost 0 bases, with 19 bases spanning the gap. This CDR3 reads CASKSGGREVSGNTIYF. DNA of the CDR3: TGTGCCAGCAAGTCCGGGGGCAGGGAAGTCTCTGGAAACACCATATATTTT. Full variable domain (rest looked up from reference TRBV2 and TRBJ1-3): EPEVTQTPSHQVTQMGQEVILRCVPISNHLYFYWYRQILGQKVEFLVSFYNNEISEKSEIFDDQFSVERPDGSNFTLKIRSTKLEDSAMYFCASKSGGREVSGNTIYFGEGSWLTVV.

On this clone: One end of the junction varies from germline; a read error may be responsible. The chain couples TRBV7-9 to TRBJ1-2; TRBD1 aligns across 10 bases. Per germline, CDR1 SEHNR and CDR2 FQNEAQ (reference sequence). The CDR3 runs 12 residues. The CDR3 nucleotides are TGTGCCAGCAGCTTAGAGGGACAGGGGTCGTACTTC. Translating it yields CASSLEGQGSYF.

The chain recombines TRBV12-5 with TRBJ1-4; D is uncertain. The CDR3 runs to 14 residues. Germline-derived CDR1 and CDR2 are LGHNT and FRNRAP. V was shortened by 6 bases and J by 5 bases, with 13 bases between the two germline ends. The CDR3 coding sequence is TGTGCTAGTGGCCCTGGTGGGGTAAATGAAAAACTGTTTTTT. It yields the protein CASGPGGVNEKLFF. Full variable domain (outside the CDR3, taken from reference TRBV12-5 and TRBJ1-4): DARVTQTPRHKVTEMGQEVTMRCQPILGHNTVFWYRQTMMQGLELLAYFRNRAPLDDSGMPKDRFSAEMPDATLATLKIQPSEPRDSAVYFCASGPGGVNEKLFFGSGTQLSVL.

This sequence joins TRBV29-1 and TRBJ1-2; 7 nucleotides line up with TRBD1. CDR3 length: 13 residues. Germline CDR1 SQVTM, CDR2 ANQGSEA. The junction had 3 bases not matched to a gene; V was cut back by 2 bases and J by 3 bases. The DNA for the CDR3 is TGCAGCGTTGAAAGGGGACAGCACTATGGCTACACCTTC. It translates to CSVERGQHYGYTF.